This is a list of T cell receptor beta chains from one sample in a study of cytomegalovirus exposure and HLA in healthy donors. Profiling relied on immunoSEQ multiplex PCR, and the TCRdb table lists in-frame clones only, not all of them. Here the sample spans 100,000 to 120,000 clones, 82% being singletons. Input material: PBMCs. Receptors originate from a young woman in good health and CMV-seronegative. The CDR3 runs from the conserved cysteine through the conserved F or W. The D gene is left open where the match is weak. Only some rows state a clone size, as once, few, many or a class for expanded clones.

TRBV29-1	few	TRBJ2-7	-	TGCAGCGTTGAAGATCGGGACGGAGGGATCTACGAGCAGTACTTC	CSVEDRDGGIYEQYF
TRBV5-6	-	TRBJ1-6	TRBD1	TGTGCCAGCAGCGATGAACAGGGGAGGAATTCACCCCTCCACTTT	CASSDEQGRNSPLHF
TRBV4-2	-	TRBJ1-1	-	TGTGCCAGCAGCCAAGATCTTGGCAGGATGACTGAAGCTTTCTTT	CASSQDLGRMTEAFF
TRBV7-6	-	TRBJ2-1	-	TGTGCCAGCAGCTTGGGGGCTAGCGGCTACAATGAGCAGTTCTTC	CASSLGASGYNEQFF
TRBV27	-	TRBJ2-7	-	TGTGCCAGCAGTTTATTCGCAGGGCCTTTCTACGAGCAGTACTTC	CASSLFAGPFYEQYF
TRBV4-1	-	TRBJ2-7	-	TGCGCCAGCAGCCAAGATCGAGACTTTGACCATCCCTTCGAGCAGTACTTC	CASSQDRDFDHPFEQYF
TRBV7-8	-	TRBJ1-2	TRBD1	TGTGCCAGCAGCTTAGGAGGGACAGGGTTTGACTATGGCTACACCTTC	CASSLGGTGFDYGYTF
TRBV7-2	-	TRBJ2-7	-	TGTGCCAGTTCGGACTGGGGCGAGCAGTACTTC	CASSDWGEQYF
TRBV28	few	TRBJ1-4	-	TGTGCCAGCAGTTTTGCGGGCGGGACAACTAATGAAAAACTGTTTTTT	CASSFAGGTTNEKLFF
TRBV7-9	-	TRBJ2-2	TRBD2	TGTGCCAGCAGCCCCCTAGCGGGACTAAACGGGGAGCTGTTTTTT	CASSPLAGLNGELFF
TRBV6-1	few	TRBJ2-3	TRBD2	TGTGCCAGCAGTGCCCGGACTAGCGGGGGGGATACGCAGTATTTT	CASSARTSGGDTQYF
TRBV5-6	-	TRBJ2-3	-	TGTGCCAGCAGCTTGGGGTGGACAGTCCTTGAACTTAGCACAGATACGCAGTATTTT	CASSLGWTVLELSTDTQYF
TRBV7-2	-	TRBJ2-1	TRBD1	TGTGCCAGCAGACCCGGGACAGGATCTAACAATGAGCAGTTCTTC	CASRPGTGSNNEQFF
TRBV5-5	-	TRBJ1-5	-	TGTGCCAGCAGCCAGACTTATAGCAATCAGCCCCAGCATTTT	CASSQTYSNQPQHF
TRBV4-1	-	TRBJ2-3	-	TGCGCCAGCAGCCAAGCGGGGTCAGATACGCAGTATTTT	CASSQAGSDTQYF
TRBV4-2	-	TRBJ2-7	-	TGTGCCAGCAGCCAAGATTGGGCCCCTCCCACCTACGAGCAGTACTTC	CASSQDWAPPTYEQYF
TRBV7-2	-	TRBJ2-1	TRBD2	TGTGCCAGCACCTACTGGGCGGGGGGGGGCTACAATGAGCAGTTCTTC	CASTYWAGGGYNEQFF
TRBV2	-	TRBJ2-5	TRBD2	TGTGCCAGCAGAGTAGGACTAGCGGGAGAAGAGACCCAGTACTTC	CASRVGLAGEETQYF
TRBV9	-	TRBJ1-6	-	TGTGCCAGCACGGTAGGGTCGGGAGAGGGATCACCCCTCCACTTT	CASTVGSGEGSPLHF
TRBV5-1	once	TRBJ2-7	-	TGCGCCAGCAGCCTCGAACGAGGCTACGAGCAGTACTTC	CASSLERGYEQYF
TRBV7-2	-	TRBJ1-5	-	TGTGCCAGCAGCTTATCCCCCGGGACATTCAGCAATCAGCCCCAGCATTTT	CASSLSPGTFSNQPQHF
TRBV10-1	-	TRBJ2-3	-	TGCGCCAGCAGACCGGACTTGGGCACAGATACGCAGTATTTT	CASRPDLGTDTQYF
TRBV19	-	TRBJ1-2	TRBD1	TGTGCCAGTAGTTCCCGGACAGGGGCCCCTAACTATGGCTACACCTTC	CASSSRTGAPNYGYTF
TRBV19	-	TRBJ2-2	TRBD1	TGTGCCAGTAGTGCGACAGGGGGCATAAACACCGGGGAGCTGTTTTTT	CASSATGGINTGELFF
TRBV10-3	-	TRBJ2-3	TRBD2	TGTGCCATCAGTGACGTTTTTGGGACTAGTACAGATACGCAGTATTTT	CAISDVFGTSTDTQYF
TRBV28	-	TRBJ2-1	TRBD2	TGTGCCAGCAGTTCCGGGACTAGCGGGAAAGTTTACAATGAGCAGTTCTTC	CASSSGTSGKVYNEQFF
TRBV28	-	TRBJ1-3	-	TGTGCCAGCAGTCCCGGTGGGACTCCGGGGCCTACCATATATTTT	CASSPGGTPGPTIYF
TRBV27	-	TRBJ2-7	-	TGTGCCAGCAGTAACTCGGGACTGAACGAGCAGTACTTC	CASSNSGLNEQYF
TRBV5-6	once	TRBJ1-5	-	TGTGCCAGCAGCTTAAGACAGGAGGGCAATCAGCCCCAGCATTTT	CASSLRQEGNQPQHF
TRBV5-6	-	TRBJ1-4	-	TGTGCCAGCAGCTTGAATACTGACAGTCTAAAACTGTTTTTT	CASSLNTDSLKLFF
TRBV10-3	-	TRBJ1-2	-	TGTGCCATCAGTGAGTCAGGAGGTTCCTACGGCTATGGCTACACCTTC	CAISESGGSYGYGYTF
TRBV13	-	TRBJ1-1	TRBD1	TGTGCCAGCAGTCGGACAGGGCGTGAAGCTTTCTTT	CASSRTGREAFF
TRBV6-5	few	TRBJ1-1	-	TGTGCCAGCAGTTACCTTCAGGGCGCTGAAGCTTTCTTT	CASSYLQGAEAFF
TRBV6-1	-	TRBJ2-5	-	TGTGCCAGCAGTGATGGCGGGCTATTCCAAGAGACCCAGTACTTC	CASSDGGLFQETQYF
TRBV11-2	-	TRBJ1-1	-	TGTGCCAGCAGCTTTAAAGGGGACACTGAAGCTTTCTTT	CASSFKGDTEAFF
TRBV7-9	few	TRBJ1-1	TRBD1	TGTGCCAGCAGCTCCGGACAGGGTGAGAACACTGAAGCTTTCTTT	CASSSGQGENTEAFF
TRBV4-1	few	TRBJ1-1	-	TGCGCCAGCAGCCAAGAGGGACTGAGGGTGGGTGAAGCTTTCTTT	CASSQEGLRVGEAFF
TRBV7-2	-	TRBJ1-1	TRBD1	TGTGCCAGCAGTCGTCCCGGGACAGGGACGAACACTGAAGCTTTCTTT	CASSRPGTGTNTEAFF
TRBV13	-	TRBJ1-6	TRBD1	TGTGCCAGCAGCTTAGACAGGGGTGATTCACCCCTCCACTTT	CASSLDRGDSPLHF
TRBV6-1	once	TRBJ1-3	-	TGTGCCAGCAGTGATCCGGCCGGACACTCTGGAAACACCATATATTTT	CASSDPAGHSGNTIYF
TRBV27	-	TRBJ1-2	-	TGTGCCAGCAGTTTACAGGGGATTGATGGCTACACCTTC	CASSLQGIDGYTF
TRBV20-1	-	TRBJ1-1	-	TGCAGTGACGCCAGGGTGGAAGAAGCTTTCTTT	CSDARVEEAFF
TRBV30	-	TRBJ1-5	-	TGTGCCTGGAGTGGAGGAGGGGTACAGCCCCAGCATTTT	CAWSGGGVQPQHF
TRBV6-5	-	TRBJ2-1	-	TGTGCCAGCAGTTTAGCGGTGGGATTAAAAGGTTATGAGCAGTTCTTC	CASSLAVGLKGYEQFF
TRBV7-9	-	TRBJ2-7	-	TGTGCCAGCAGCTTAGAAGTCGTGGCGGACGAGCAGTACTTC	CASSLEVVADEQYF
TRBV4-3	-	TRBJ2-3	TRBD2	TGCGCCAGCAGCCAAGATGATTCTAGCGGGTATTGTCCTAGCACAGATACGCAGTATTTT	CASSQDDSSGYCPSTDTQYF
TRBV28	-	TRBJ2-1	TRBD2	TGTGCCAGCAGTTATCCGCCGGGAGGGTCCCACAATGAGCAGTTCTTC	CASSYPPGGSHNEQFF
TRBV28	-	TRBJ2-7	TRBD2	TGTGCCAGCAGTTTAGCGGCTAGCGGGAAGTACGAGCAGTACTTC	CASSLAASGKYEQYF
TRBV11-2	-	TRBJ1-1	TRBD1	TGTGCCAGCAGCTTTGTTTACTCCCGGACAGGGGGGACTGAAGCTTTCTTT	CASSFVYSRTGGTEAFF
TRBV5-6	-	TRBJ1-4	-	TGTGCCAGCAGCTCGCCGCGGGACGCATCTAATGAAAAACTGTTTTTT	CASSSPRDASNEKLFF
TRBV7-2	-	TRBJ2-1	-	TGTGCCAGCAGCTTACTCGGGGGGCAAGACAATGAGCAGTTCTTC	CASSLLGGQDNEQFF
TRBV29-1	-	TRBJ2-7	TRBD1	TGCAGCGTTACCACAGGGGACTACGAGCAGTACTTC	CSVTTGDYEQYF
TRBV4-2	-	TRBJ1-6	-	TGTGCCAGCAGCCAAGTGTGGGGCTCGGCCCTCCACTTT	CASSQVWGSALHF
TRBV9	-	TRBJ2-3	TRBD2	TGTGCCAGCAGCGTTGCCCGGGGGGGCCTGGATACGCAGTATTTT	CASSVARGGLDTQYF
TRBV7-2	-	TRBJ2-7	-	TGTGCCAGCAGCTTTCAGTCGGGAGACGAGCAGTACTTC	CASSFQSGDEQYF
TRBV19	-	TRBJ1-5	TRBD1	TGTGCCAGTAGTATCGACAGGGCTGGGATCAATCAGCCCCAGCATTTT	CASSIDRAGINQPQHF
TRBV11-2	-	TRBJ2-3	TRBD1	TGTGCCAGCAGCCGAGGATGGCTGACAGGGTCGGGCACAGATACGCAGTATTTT	CASSRGWLTGSGTDTQYF